Presented here are 2 T cell receptor beta chains from one specimen sequenced in a study of T cell responses to AZD1222 COVID-19 vaccine. TCRdb's copy holds only in-frame clones and misses some; the assay was immunoSEQ multiplex PCR. The profile covers some 200,000 clones, with about 94% appearing a single time and around 1.7% taken by the ten largest. The material was peripheral blood, obtained 28 days after the second dose of the MenACWY control vaccine. Receptors were obtained from an adult who received the MenACWY meningococcal vaccine as a control.

The chain employs TRBV5-1 and TRBJ2-7; 8 nucleotides line up with TRBD1. The CDR3 totals 13 residues. Germline values: CDR1 SGHRS, CDR2 YFSETQ. Trimming at V came to 8 bases and at J to 5 bases, leaving 9 bases not matched to a gene. Written as DNA, the CDR3 is TGCGCCAGTCATGGGACAGGAGAGGACGAGCAGTACTTC. Its protein is CASHGTGEDEQYF.

The genes are TRBV7-6 and TRBJ1-4, with TRBD1 identical over 10 bases. V was pared by 1 base and J by 7 bases, with 3 bases of the junction left unmatched. The germline gives CDR1 SGHVS, CDR2 FNYEAQ. CDR3 size: 15 residues. The CDR3 sequence: CASSLGQGALEKLFF. CDR3 coding DNA: TGTGCCAGCAGCTTAGGACAGGGGGCTCTTGAAAAACTGTTTTTT.